This passage covers 30 T cell receptor beta chains from one sample sequenced in a study of cytomegalovirus exposure and HLA in healthy donors. The PCR ran on 60 Vbeta and 13 Jbeta primers. Generated by immunoSEQ multiplex PCR, the TCRdb table keeps only in-frame clones and is missing some. The sample yields 80,000 to 100,000 clones, over 65% seen once. The sample consisted of PBMCs. The origin of the receptors is a man in his forties or fifties in good health and CMV-seronegative.

The rearrangement joins TRBV5-1 to TRBJ2-2, with D possibly matching TRBD1 (6 bases). This CDR3 has 14 residues. Trimming cost V 7 bases and J 3 bases, with 13 bases left between them. CDR1 SGHRS and CDR2 YFSETQ come from the germline V gene. The chain's CDR3 is CASSRGIDTGELFF. CDR3 sequence (DNA): TGCGCCAGCTCCAGGGGAATTGACACCGGGGAGCTGTTTTTT.

J is TRBJ2-2 and V is TRBV27; no definite D call. Germline V gene sequence: CDR1 MNHEY, CDR2 SMNVEV (reference sequence). Trimming removed 5 bases from V and 2 bases from J, with 15 bases in between. The CDR3 is 16 residues long. This chain's CDR3 is CASSTLRLINTGELFF. The DNA of the CDR3 is TGTGCCAGCAGTACCTTGCGGCTAATTAACACCGGGGAGCTGTTTTTT.

The chain recombines TRBV28 with TRBJ2-7; 7 bases are shared with TRBD2. The germline CDR1 and CDR2 sequences are MDHEN and SYDVKM. V was clipped by 2 bases and J by 2 bases; unmatched bases: 3. The CDR3 is 14 amino acids. CDR3 nucleotide sequence: TGTGCCAGCAGTTTAGCGGGAGCAGCCTACGAGCAGTACTTC. It specifies CASSLAGAAYEQYF.

The rearrangement joins TRBV5-1 to TRBJ2-1; TRBD1 aligns across 7 bases. Germline trimming cut 2 bases from V and 7 bases from J; bases unmatched to any gene: 9. Per the germline V gene, CDR1 is SGHRS and CDR2 is YFSETQ. The CDR3 is 15 amino acids. The CDR3 spells CASSFDRVGGNEQFF. In nucleotides, the CDR3 is TGCGCCAGCAGCTTTGACAGGGTAGGCGGAAATGAGCAGTTCTTC. The whole variable domain, remainder taken from reference TRBV5-1 and TRBJ2-1, is KAGVTQTPRYLIKTRGQQVTLSCSPISGHRSVSWYQQTPGQGLQFLFEYFSETQRNKGNFPGRFSGRQFSNSRSEMNVSTLELGDSALYLCASSFDRVGGNEQFFGPGTRLTVL.

The V call is TRBV11-2, the J call TRBJ2-3, with a weak D call TRBD2 (6 bases). Trimming pared 9 bases from V and 4 bases from J, leaving 14 bases between. Germline V lookup: CDR1 SGHAT, CDR2 FQNNGV. CDR3 length: 13 amino acids. In DNA form, the CDR3 reads TGTGCCAGTTATAGCGGACTGTCAGATACGCAGTATTTT. It encodes CASYSGLSDTQYF. The variable domain in full, with the rest retrieved from reference TRBV11-2 and TRBJ2-3, is EAGVAQSPRYKIIEKRQSVAFWCNPISGHATLYWYQQILGQGPKLLIQFQNNGVVDDSQLPKDRFSAERLKGVDSTLKIQPAKLEDSAVYLCASYSGLSDTQYFGPGTRLTVL.

The gene calls are TRBV19 and TRBJ1-5, with 7 bases fitting TRBD1. The CDR3 has 14 amino acids. CDR1 is LNHDA, CDR2 SQIVND, per germline (reference sequence). Trimming removed 6 bases from V and 2 bases from J; junction bases left unmatched: 4. This chain's CDR3 is CASRITGGNQPQHF. CDR3 sequence (DNA): TGTGCCAGTAGGATTACAGGGGGCAATCAGCCCCAGCATTTT.

This chain links TRBV2 with TRBJ2-3, with a weak D call TRBD1 (6 bases). CDR1 is SNHLY, CDR2 FYNNEI, per germline. CDR3 length: 14 residues. The germline V and J ends were trimmed by 6 bases and 4 bases, with 14 bases remaining between them. CDR3 amino acids: CASSVTGYPDTQYF. In DNA form, the CDR3 reads TGTGCCAGCAGCGTTACAGGGTACCCAGATACGCAGTATTTT.

The chain recombines TRBV25-1 with TRBJ2-3; D is ambiguous. Trimming took off 4 bases at V and 3 bases at J, with 8 bases between the two ends. The germline CDR1 and CDR2 sequences are MGHDK and SYGVNS. CDR3 length: 13 amino acids. CDR3 residues: CASSGQLTDTQYF. The CDR3 coding sequence is TGTGCCAGCAGTGGTCAACTGACAGATACGCAGTATTTT.

The chain combines TRBV5-5 with TRBJ2-1; TRBD1 matches at 7 bases. The CDR3 is made up of 13 amino acids. Germline-derived CDR1 and CDR2 are SGHKS and YYEKEE (reference sequence). V lost 6 bases and J lost 7; bases outside the gene matches: 7. CDR3 sequence (DNA): TGTGCCAGCAACCCATCACAGGGGAATGAGCAGTTCTTC. The encoded protein is CASNPSQGNEQFF.

The genes are TRBV9 and TRBJ1-3; D perhaps matches TRBD1 (6 bases). The CDR3 spans 13 residues. Germline CDR1 and CDR2: SGDLS and YYNGEE. V shed 3 bases and J shed 2 bases, with 6 bases lying between them. In DNA, the CDR3 is TGTGCCAGCAGCGGGACAGCTGGAAACACCATATATTTT. Translated, it gives CASSGTAGNTIYF.

This clone was picked up one time. V usage is TRBV5-4 and J usage is TRBJ1-1; D is unclear. V dropped 0 bases and J dropped 11 bases, with 14 bases sitting between them. Germline lookup yields CDR1 SGHNT and CDR2 YYREEE (reference sequence). There are 13 residues in the CDR3. CDR3 sequence reads: CASSLDGGDGAFF. The DNA of the CDR3 is TGTGCCAGCAGCTTGGACGGCGGTGACGGGGCTTTCTTT.

V is TRBV4-1 and J is TRBJ1-1; 9 bases line up with TRBD1. This CDR3 is built from 20 residues. V gave up 0 bases and J gave up 5 bases; unmatched junction bases: 19. Germline V gives CDR1 MGHRA, CDR2 YSYEKL. In DNA, the CDR3 is TGCGCCAGCAGCCAAGAAGGGATACCGGGACAGGGATGGAGTGCTACTGAAGCTTTCTTT. Protein: CASSQEGIPGQGWSATEAFF.

The chain joins TRBV28 to TRBJ2-2; 9 bases are a match to TRBD2. V shed 6 bases and J 6 bases; nucleotides not matched to a gene: 2. Germline assignment: CDR1 MDHEN and CDR2 SYDVKM. CDR3 size: 13 residues. CDR3 protein: CASRVAGAGELFF. CDR3 coding DNA: TGTGCCAGCAGAGTAGCGGGAGCCGGGGAGCTGTTTTTT. The whole variable domain, filled in from reference TRBV28 and TRBJ2-2, reads DVKVTQSSRYLVKRTGEKVFLECVQDMDHENMFWYRQDPGLGLRLIYFSYDVKMKEKGDIPEGYSVSREKKERFSLILESASTNQTSMYLCASRVAGAGELFFGEGSRLTVL.

J is TRBJ1-6 and V is TRBV6-1, with 9 positions matching TRBD1. There are 14 residues in the CDR3. Germline CDR1 reads MNHNS; CDR2 reads SASEGT. With 6 bases clipped from V and 10 bases from J, the junction kept 7 bases outside the gene matches. CDR3 in DNA: TGTGCCAGCAGGACAGGGGGGAAGGTGTCACCCCTCCACTTT. It yields the protein CASRTGGKVSPLHF.

This chain joins TRBV28 and TRBJ2-3; 7 positions agree with TRBD2. Looked up from germline, CDR1 is MDHEN and CDR2 is SYDVKM. Trimming removed 5 bases from V and 4 bases from J; junction bases left unmatched: 12. CDR3 length: 16 residues. This CDR3 reads CASSNYPGLSADTQYF. The DNA for the CDR3 is TGTGCCAGCAGTAACTATCCGGGACTATCGGCAGATACGCAGTATTTT.

The chain links TRBV30 to TRBJ1-2, with 7 bases fitting TRBD1. Per the germline V gene, CDR1 is GTSNPN and CDR2 is SVGIG (reference sequence). The ends lost 0 bases at V and 6 bases at J; junction bases unmatched: 4. The CDR3 runs 13 residues. The CDR3 region is CAWSVKGADGYTF. CDR3 in DNA: TGTGCCTGGAGTGTTAAGGGGGCGGATGGCTACACCTTC.

This sequence joins TRBV19 and TRBJ2-5, with D maybe TRBD2 (5 bases). Trimming stripped 7 bases from V and 6 bases from J, with 18 bases between. CDR1 and CDR2 from the germline V gene are LNHDA and SQIVND (reference sequence). The CDR3 is 14 amino acids. CDR3 protein: CASKGMGDMKTQYF. CDR3 nucleotides: TGTGCCAGTAAAGGGATGGGAGATATGAAGACCCAGTACTTC.

The rearrangement uses TRBV30 and TRBJ2-1; possible D gene TRBD2, 7 bases. Per germline, CDR1 GTSNPN and CDR2 SVGIG (reference sequence). The V end was cut by 2 bases, the J end by 1 base, with 12 bases between. This CDR3 is 15 amino acids long. CDR3 DNA sequence: TGTGCCTGGAGTAGGGGGGGAGCATCCTACAATGAGCAGTTCTTC. Amino acid sequence: CAWSRGGASYNEQFF.

The chain recombines TRBV29-1 with TRBJ1-3; D remains ambiguous. Germline assignment: CDR1 SQVTM and CDR2 ANQGSEA. This CDR3 region has 12 residues. V was pared by 3 bases and J by 1 base, with 4 bases between. CDR3 nucleotide sequence: TGCAGCGTTGACACTTCTGGAAACACCATATATTTT. This codes for CSVDTSGNTIYF.

The chain has TRBV5-1 and TRBJ2-1, with TRBD2 matching over 14 bases. CDR1 SGHRS and CDR2 YFSETQ come from the germline V gene. V was clipped by 4 bases and J by 15 bases; unmatched bases: 6. The CDR3 has 13 residues. This chain's CDR3 is CASSPGLAGVLFF. The CDR3, as DNA: TGCGCCAGCAGCCCGGGACTAGCGGGAGTGCTGTTCTTC.

The genes are TRBV5-1 and TRBJ2-2; 12 nucleotides match TRBD2. The CDR3 consists of 15 residues. In germline, CDR1 is SGHRS, CDR2 YFSETQ. V dropped 6 bases and J dropped 3; count of bases not matched to a gene: 3. CDR3 residues: CASTRTSGDTGELFF. CDR3 coding DNA: TGCGCCAGCACCCGGACTAGCGGGGACACCGGGGAGCTGTTTTTT.

This chain joins TRBV30 and TRBJ1-1; 7 bases match TRBD1. Trimming at V came to 0 bases and at J to 8 bases, leaving 6 bases not matched to a gene. CDR3 length: 13 amino acids. Per germline, CDR1 GTSNPN and CDR2 SVGIG (reference sequence). CDR3 sequence reads: CAWSVRRGAEAFF. Written as DNA, the CDR3 is TGTGCCTGGAGTGTACGCAGGGGGGCCGAAGCTTTCTTT.

The chain combines TRBV15 with TRBJ1-5; TRBD1 matches at 8 bases. The J segment lost 2 bases and the V segment lost 8 bases, leaving 2 bases of the junction unmatched. This CDR3 is built from 13 residues. Germline CDR1 is LNHNV and CDR2 is YYDKDF (reference sequence). Written as DNA, the CDR3 is TGTGCCACCGCACAGGGGGGCAATCAGCCCCAGCATTTT. Translated: CATAQGGNQPQHF.

This clone turned up a few times. V gene TRBV14 combines with J gene TRBJ2-7, with D unresolved. CDR1 is SGHDN, CDR2 FVKESK, per germline. Trimming took 5 bases from V and 3 from J, leaving 14 bases between them. The CDR3 is 14 amino acids. This CDR3 is CASSEASWRYEQYF. The CDR3 nucleotides are TGTGCCAGCAGCGAGGCTTCGTGGCGCTACGAGCAGTACTTC.

The chain employs TRBV19 and TRBJ1-1; unclear D gene. CDR1 LNHDA and CDR2 SQIVND come from the germline V gene (reference sequence). This CDR3 has 13 residues. V lost 5 bases and J 4 bases, leaving 11 bases between the germline ends. The CDR3 coding sequence is TGTGCCAGTAGTTGGCTAAGGAGCACTGAAGCTTTCTTT. This encodes CASSWLRSTEAFF.

The gene calls are TRBV28 and TRBJ2-7; 7 bases match TRBD2. Germline assignment: CDR1 MDHEN and CDR2 SYDVKM. The length of the CDR3 is 12 residues. V was clipped by 5 bases and J by 5 bases; unmatched bases: 3. CDR3 residues: CASSRDYDEQYF. The CDR3 DNA is TGTGCCAGCAGTAGGGACTACGACGAGCAGTACTTC.

The J gene is TRBJ2-1, the V gene TRBV10-2, with 9 bases aligning to TRBD2. Trimming took 3 bases from V and 0 from J; bases not matched to a gene: 6. The length of the CDR3 is 17 residues. The V gene's germline CDR1 is WSHSY and CDR2 SAAADI. The CDR3 DNA reads as TGCGCCAGCAGTGACCCAGTTAGCGGGGGCTCCTACAATGAGCAGTTCTTC. This encodes CASSDPVSGGSYNEQFF.

The gene calls are TRBV7-9 and TRBJ1-2; no clear D. Germline CDR1 and CDR2: SEHNR and FQNEAQ (reference sequence). The CDR3 consists of 13 residues. V lost 6 bases to trimming and J lost 8 bases, with 16 bases between them. In DNA, the CDR3 is TGTGCCAGCAGATCTGGCGCGTCGGAGGGCTACACCTTC. This gives the protein CASRSGASEGYTF. Together with reference TRBV7-9 and TRBJ1-2, the CDR3 gives the full variable domain: DTGVSQNPRHKITKRGQNVTFRCDPISEHNRLYWYRQTLGQGPEFLTYFQNEAQLEKSRLLSDRFSAERPKGSFSTLEIQRTEQGDSAMYLCASRSGASEGYTFGSGTRLTVV.

The rearrangement links TRBV5-1 to TRBJ2-3; weak D call: TRBD1 (6 bases). V lost 0 bases and J lost 4, with 9 bases in between. This CDR3 is 14 amino acids long. The germline CDR1 and CDR2 sequences are SGHRS and YFSETQ. For the CDR3, the DNA is TGCGCCAGCAGCTTGGGTGGGACACCAGATACGCAGTATTTT. Translating gives CASSLGGTPDTQYF. The variable domain in full, completed from reference TRBV5-1 and TRBJ2-3, reads KAGVTQTPRYLIKTRGQQVTLSCSPISGHRSVSWYQQTPGQGLQFLFEYFSETQRNKGNFPGRFSGRQFSNSRSEMNVSTLELGDSALYLCASSLGGTPDTQYFGPGTRLTVL.

The chain couples TRBV2 to TRBJ1-2; D may be TRBD1 (6 bases). The CDR3 loop spans 13 amino acids. Germline V gene data show CDR1 as SNHLY and CDR2 as FYNNEI. The ends were cut back, 4 bases at V and 8 bases at J, with 14 bases in the middle. This CDR3 is CASSGQGHGGYTF. CDR3 coding DNA: TGTGCCAGCAGTGGGCAGGGGCATGGAGGCTACACCTTC.